This TCR beta chain was captured in a study of T cell responses to AZD1222 COVID-19 vaccine. Across the whole study: Second-dose schedules of about 4 or about 12 weeks were combined. Study-wide findings and caveats: Spike-specific TCR breadth and depth rose after two AZD1222 doses. Variant regions that are unmutated are reportedly the target of nearly half of spike-specific TCRs.

Notes on this clone: Antigen specificity is unknown.

Produced via immunoSEQ multiplex PCR; TCRdb's table is partial and in-frame only. The sample records about 100,000 clones, around 90% being singletons. Deletions cut 8 bases from V and 0 bases from J, with 5 bases between. Germline V gene lookup returns CDR1 MNHEY and CDR2 SMNVEV (reference sequence). The CDR3 sequence is 13 residues long. The gene calls are TRBV27 and TRBJ1-6; D call uncertain. This TCR came from an adult in good health. Here the sequenced sample was peripheral blood, taken on day 0 of AZD1222 vaccination. The DNA for the CDR3 is TGTGCCAGCCAGAGCTCCTATAATTCACCCCTCCACTTT. It translates to CASQSSYNSPLHF.